Following are 14 T cell receptor beta chains from one sample sequenced in a study of regulatory T cells in long-lasting Graves disease. Regarding time point: newly diagnosed GD, antithyroid drugs for less than 3 months. Preparation of the TCR library used RNA extracted from PBMCs. Building the TCR beta libraries relied on iRepertoire HTBI primers, and CDR3 regions underwent Arm-PCR. TCRdb re-called the multiplex PCR reads with MiXCR, one entry per CDR3 protein. This table holds fewer than 650,000 distinct CDR3 sequences, 16% found once. The sample was also linked to a second study, of T cells in Graves' hyperthyroidism and ophthalmopathy.

The source material was peripheral blood mononuclear cells (PBMCs), sampled at new diagnosis, from a patient treated with antithyroid drugs. The receptors were sampled from a man younger than 35 with Graves disease.

This clonotype turned up a few times. The J gene is TRBJ2-7, the V gene TRBV20-1; TRBD2 is a possible D gene (5 bases). Germline CDR1 reads DFQATT; CDR2 reads SNEGSKA (reference sequence). The V end lost 3 bases, the J end lost 7 bases, and 22 bases lay between the germline ends. The CDR3 covers 15 residues. The CDR3 bases are TGCAGTGCTAGCAACCTAGCTCTCCTAGGGTGGGAGCAGTACTTC. Translating it yields CSASNLALLGWEQYF.

The chain uses TRBV20-1 and TRBJ2-7; perhaps TRBD2 as D (6 bases). The CDR3 runs to 14 residues. The V gene lost 0 bases and the J gene lost 2 bases, with 11 bases spanning the gap. CDR1 is DFQATT, CDR2 SNEGSKA, per germline (reference sequence). DNA of the CDR3: TGCAGTGCTAGAGATCGACTAGTCCCCTACGAGCAGTACTTC. Encoded protein: CSARDRLVPYEQYF.

This clonotype was detected ten times or more. The V call is TRBV29-1, the J call TRBJ2-3; D may be TRBD2 (6 bases). The V end was cut by 6 bases, the J end by 3 bases, with 16 bases between. Germline V gives CDR1 SQVTM, CDR2 ANQGSEA. CDR3 length equals 14 residues. CDR3 nucleotides: TGCAGCGTCCCGCCTCGGGAGAGGACAGATACGCAGTATTTT. Protein sequence: CSVPPRERTDTQYF.

This clonotype was recorded many times. This chain connects TRBV7-3 to TRBJ2-3; D might be TRBD2 (7 bases). Germline values: CDR1 SGHTA, CDR2 FQGTGA. The germline V and J ends were trimmed by 4 bases and 4 bases, with 15 bases remaining between them. The CDR3 consists of 15 residues. CDR3 in amino acids: CASSSGRGAADTQYF. The CDR3 DNA reads TGTGCCAGCAGCTCGGGCCGGGGGGCGGCAGATACGCAGTATTTT.

This clonotype was counted between two and nine times. V is TRBV20-1 and J is TRBJ2-6, with TRBD1 as a possible D gene (5 bases). V was pared by 3 bases and J by 1 base, with 16 bases between. CDR1 is DFQATT, CDR2 SNEGSKA, per germline (reference sequence). This CDR3 contains 17 residues. In DNA form, the CDR3 reads TGCAGTGCTAGGGCGGCCAGGGCCTTTTCTGGGGCCAACGTCCTGACTTTC. Translated, it gives CSARAARAFSGANVLTF.

This clonotype was detected a few times. The chain is built from TRBV25-1 and TRBJ1-2; D gene unclear. The CDR3 consists of 14 residues. CDR1 and CDR2 (germline): MGHDK, SYGVNS. Trimming took off 4 bases at V and 0 bases at J, with 9 bases between the two ends. The CDR3 DNA reads as TGTGCCAGCAGTGGAGGGAGAGCTAACTATGGCTACACCTTC. This codes for CASSGGRANYGYTF.

This clonotype was counted many times. The chain uses TRBV6-1 and TRBJ2-7; 9 bases map to TRBD2. The CDR3 is made up of 14 amino acids. Germline V gene sequence: CDR1 MNHNS, CDR2 SASEGT. The trim removed 7 bases at V and 2 bases at J, leaving 6 bases unmatched. Here the CDR3 reads CASIPTSGPYEQYF. The CDR3 DNA sequence: TGTGCCAGCATCCCAACTAGCGGGCCCTACGAGCAGTACTTC.

This clonotype was detected many times. The V call is TRBV6-1, the J call TRBJ1-1, with 8 positions matching TRBD1. With V trimmed by 5 bases and J by 5 bases, 7 bases remained unmatched. This CDR3 is 14 amino acids long. Per germline, CDR1 MNHNS and CDR2 SASEGT. For the CDR3, the DNA is TGTGCCAGCAGTCCAACAGGGGGGTTGACTGAAGCTTTCTTT. It encodes CASSPTGGLTEAFF.

This clonotype was detected ten times or more. The genes are TRBV7-9 and TRBJ2-1; 10 positions agree with TRBD1. The CDR3 runs 14 residues. Looked up from germline, CDR1 is SEHNR and CDR2 is FQNEAQ (reference sequence). With V trimmed by 5 bases and J by 5 bases, 3 bases remained unmatched. CDR3 sequence: CASSPGTGDNEQFF. CDR3 in DNA: TGTGCCAGCAGCCCCGGGACAGGGGACAATGAGCAGTTCTTC.

This clonotype was counted at least ten times. The chain combines TRBV2 with TRBJ1-1; D is unresolved. The CDR3 extends over 14 amino acids. From germline, CDR1 is SNHLY and CDR2 FYNNEI. Trimming pared 3 bases from V and 1 base from J, leaving 9 bases between. The chain's CDR3 is CASSETTRNTEAFF. CDR3 DNA sequence: TGTGCCAGCAGTGAGACGACCCGGAACACTGAAGCTTTCTTT.

This clonotype was seen only a few times. A much larger clone sits a single nucleotide away, making a read error possible. The genes are TRBV6-9 and TRBJ2-3, with D uncertain. Germline loops: CDR1 MNHGY, CDR2 SVAAGI. Trimming removed 3 bases from V and 7 bases from J, with 14 bases in between. The CDR3 totals 14 residues. The CDR3 sequence: CASSYTVSMYTQYF. The CDR3 DNA follows: TGTGCCAGCAGTTACACGGTTAGCATGTATACGCAGTATTTT.

The chain is built from TRBV5-5 and TRBJ2-2; no clear D. From germline, CDR1 is SGHKS and CDR2 YYEKEE (reference sequence). This CDR3 spans 11 amino acids. The germline V and J ends were trimmed by 4 bases and 9 bases, with 7 bases remaining between them. The CDR3 sequence is CASSPERELFF. The CDR3 DNA is TGTGCCAGCAGCCCGGAGCGGGAGCTGTTTTTT.

This clonotype was detected a few times. This chain connects TRBV2 to TRBJ2-7; D is possibly TRBD2 (6 bases). The CDR3 loop spans 13 amino acids. The ends were cut back, 3 bases at V and 3 bases at J, with 9 bases in the middle. Germline lookup yields CDR1 SNHLY and CDR2 FYNNEI. The DNA of the CDR3 is TGTGCCAGCAGTGATAGGCGGGGCTACGAGCAGTACTTC. Translating gives CASSDRRGYEQYF.

The V gene is TRBV30, the J gene TRBJ2-3; D perhaps matches TRBD2 (6 bases). Trimming pared 3 bases from V and 2 bases from J, leaving 15 bases between. The germline V gene encodes CDR1 GTSNPN and CDR2 SVGIG (reference sequence). The CDR3 is made up of 15 amino acids. CDR3 amino acids: CAWSRASENTDTQYF. In DNA form, the CDR3 reads TGTGCCTGGAGCAGGGCTAGCGAGAACACAGATACGCAGTATTTT.